A single sample gave rise to the 32 T cell receptor beta chains below, sequenced in a study of human T cells and chemical hapten exposure. Time point specified: healthy volunteer bleed at 2 weeks. The starting material, unfractionated whole blood, was used for total RNA extraction. TCRdb reprocessed the RACE reads with MiXCR, giving one entry per CDR3 protein. The sample carries about 130,000 distinct CDR3 sequences, approximately 9% recorded once. Sequencing input: whole blood. The receptors shown here come from a male donor in good health. Some clones in this sample may be carry-over from other donors' samples.

This clonotype was recorded many times. This chain joins TRBV27 and TRBJ1-6; TRBD1 might be the D (5 bases). Per the germline V gene, CDR1 is MNHEY and CDR2 is SMNVEV (reference sequence). The CDR3 runs 17 residues. The V and J ends lost 5 bases and 0 bases respectively, with 14 bases between them. The chain's CDR3 is CASSMQGSSSYNSPLHF. The CDR3 DNA reads as TGTGCCAGCAGTATGCAGGGCTCAAGCTCCTATAATTCACCCCTCCACTTT.

The chain links TRBV5-1 to TRBJ2-1, with TRBD2 matching over 11 bases. CDR3 length equals 15 residues. With V trimmed by 4 bases and J by 6 bases, 6 bases remained unmatched. Germline assignment: CDR1 SGHRS and CDR2 YFSETQ. The CDR3 DNA sequence: TGCGCCAGCAGCCGAGATGGGACTAGCGGCAATGAGCAGTTCTTC. Translating gives CASSRDGTSGNEQFF.

The chain couples TRBV6-1 to TRBJ2-5; tentatively, D is TRBD1 (6 bases). The germline CDR1 and CDR2 sequences are MNHNS and SASEGT. This CDR3 has 12 amino acids. The V gene lost 5 bases and the J gene lost 5 bases, with 9 bases spanning the gap. CDR3 coding DNA: TGTGCCAGCAGTACAGGGCTGGAGACCCAGTACTTC. Its protein product is CASSTGLETQYF.

This clonotype was counted between two and nine times. V is TRBV6-1 and J is TRBJ1-6; D gene unclear. CDR1 and CDR2 (germline): MNHNS, SASEGT. V lost 3 bases and J 7 bases, leaving 16 bases between the germline ends. The CDR3 contains 16 residues. For the CDR3, the DNA is TGTGCCAGCAGTGATGGGCGGTTTGGGGTAAATTCACCCCTCCACTTT. Amino acids: CASSDGRFGVNSPLHF.

This clonotype was seen a few times. The chain combines TRBV20-1 with TRBJ1-1; D perhaps matches TRBD1 (5 bases). This CDR3 is built from 13 residues. Trimming removed 1 base from V and 11 bases from J, with 17 bases in between. Germline CDR1 reads DFQATT; CDR2 reads SNEGSKA (reference sequence). The CDR3 here is CSARGTGGLDAFF. The CDR3 DNA sequence: TGCAGTGCTAGAGGCACAGGCGGTTTAGATGCTTTCTTT.

This clonotype has a handful of counts. V is TRBV7-9 and J is TRBJ2-5, with no clear D. V shed 5 bases and J shed 5 bases, with 12 bases lying between them. The CDR3 length is 13 residues. In germline, CDR1 is SEHNR, CDR2 FQNEAQ (reference sequence). CDR3 protein: CASSLYLPETQYF. The CDR3 bases are TGTGCCAGCAGCCTGTATCTTCCGGAGACCCAGTACTTC.

V gene TRBV19 combines with J gene TRBJ1-3, with a weak D call TRBD1 (5 bases). Germline V gene sequence: CDR1 LNHDA, CDR2 SQIVND (reference sequence). The CDR3 is 15 residues long. Trimming stripped 3 bases from V and 0 bases from J, with 9 bases between. The CDR3 is CASSIHRSSGNTIYF. The DNA of the CDR3 is TGTGCCAGTAGTATCCACAGGAGCTCTGGAAACACCATATATTTT.

This clonotype was observed at least ten times. The rearrangement uses TRBV5-1 and TRBJ1-1; D may be TRBD1 (5 bases). V was clipped by 0 bases and J by 3 bases, with 12 bases between them. The CDR3 length is 15 residues. From germline, CDR1 is SGHRS and CDR2 YFSETQ. CDR3 residues: CASSLAGKGDTEAFF. The CDR3 DNA follows: TGCGCCAGCAGCTTGGCAGGTAAAGGGGACACTGAAGCTTTCTTT.

This clonotype was seen ten or more times. The CDR3 is CASRSTWDSAYEQYF. CDR3 nucleotide sequence: TGTGCCAGCCGATCTACCTGGGACAGCGCCTACGAGCAGTACTTC. This chain uses TRBV27 with TRBJ2-7, with 7 bases aligning to TRBD1. CDR3 length: 15 amino acids. Germline assignment: CDR1 MNHEY and CDR2 SMNVEV (reference sequence). The ends lost 8 bases at V and 2 bases at J; junction bases unmatched: 12.

This clonotype was seen only a few times. An end of the junction differs from the germline gene, which may be a read error. J is TRBJ2-1 and V is TRBV6-5, with 15 bases aligning to TRBD2. Germline-derived CDR1 and CDR2 are MNHEY and SVGAGI. The CDR3 is 14 amino acids. In nucleotides, the CDR3 is TGTTCCAGCAGTTCGTGGACTAGCGGGAGGGACCAGTTCTTC. This sequence encodes CSSSSWTSGRDQFF.

V gene TRBV27 combines with J gene TRBJ2-4; D is unclear. There are 14 residues in the CDR3. V gave up 4 bases and J gave up 7 bases, with 14 bases separating them. The germline CDR1 and CDR2 sequences are MNHEY and SMNVEV (reference sequence). The chain's CDR3 is CASSSISLRNIQYF. The DNA of the CDR3 is TGTGCCAGCAGTTCGATATCCTTGCGGAACATTCAGTACTTC.

This clonotype was counted ten times or more. V is TRBV28 and J is TRBJ2-1; TRBD1 or TRBD2 may be the D gene (5 bases each). CDR3 size: 12 residues. V was pared by 2 bases and J by 13 bases, with 12 bases between. The germline CDR1 and CDR2 sequences are MDHEN and SYDVKM. The CDR3 DNA reads as TGTGCCAGCAGTTTAGGGTGGGACCACCAGTTCTTC. Translating gives CASSLGWDHQFF.

The chain joins TRBV7-2 to TRBJ1-4, with D hard to call. The CDR3 is 14 amino acids. Germline V CDR1 and CDR2: SGHTA, FQGNSA. The V and J ends lost 3 bases and 4 bases respectively, with 9 bases between them. The CDR3 DNA reads TGTGCCAGCAGCTTCAGGACCGGTAATGAAAAACTGTTTTTT. It yields the protein CASSFRTGNEKLFF.

The rearrangement links TRBV14 to TRBJ2-1; 13 bases are a match to TRBD2. Germline CDR1 SGHDN, CDR2 FVKESK. The CDR3 is made up of 15 amino acids. The trim removed 1 base at V and 7 bases at J, leaving 1 base unmatched. For the CDR3, the DNA is TGTGCCAGCAGCCAAGGGACTAGCGGGAGAAATGAGCAGTTCTTC. Translation gives CASSQGTSGRNEQFF. The variable domain in full, completed from reference TRBV14 and TRBJ2-1, reads EAGVTQFPSHSVIEKGQTVTLRCDPISGHDNLYWYRRVMGKEIKFLLHFVKESKQDESGMPNNRFLAERTGGTYSTLKVQPAELEDSGVYFCASSQGTSGRNEQFFGPGTRLTVL.

This clonotype was detected many times. The chain is built from TRBV10-3 and TRBJ1-1, with a possible D match to TRBD1 (5 bases). Germline CDR1 ENHRY, CDR2 SYGVKD. CDR3 length: 18 amino acids. Deletions cut 2 bases from V and 1 base from J, with 20 bases between. This chain's CDR3 is CAISEQGGASTRNTEAFF. The CDR3 DNA reads TGTGCCATCAGTGAGCAAGGAGGGGCCAGTACGAGGAACACTGAAGCTTTCTTT.

This clonotype turned up a few times. This chain connects TRBV5-5 to TRBJ2-5; no definite D call. CDR3 length: 14 residues. V lost 3 bases and J 5 bases, leaving 14 bases between the germline ends. Germline V lookup: CDR1 SGHKS, CDR2 YYEKEE (reference sequence). The CDR3 sequence is CASSSGNLGETQYF. CDR3 DNA: TGTGCCAGCAGCTCCGGAAATTTGGGGGAGACCCAGTACTTC.

The chain combines TRBV29-1 with TRBJ2-7; maybe TRBD2 (6 bases). Trimming removed 6 bases from V and 0 bases from J, with 15 bases in between. CDR3 length equals 14 residues. Germline V gives CDR1 SQVTM, CDR2 ANQGSEA. CDR3 sequence reads: CSVGTLRSSYEQYF. The DNA for the CDR3 is TGCAGCGTGGGGACTTTACGGAGCTCCTACGAGCAGTACTTC.

A note on this clonotype: A junction boundary mismatches the germline segment, possibly from a read error. The V and J genes are TRBV29-1 and TRBJ2-3; tentatively, D is TRBD1 or TRBD2 (6 bases each). The CDR3 sequence is 15 residues long. The germline gives CDR1 SQVTM, CDR2 ANQGSEA. CDR3 sequence reads: CSVEGRYREADTQYF. The CDR3 DNA follows: TGCAGCGTCGAAGGTCGGTACAGGGAGGCAGATACGCAGTATTTT.

This clonotype has a handful of counts. The V and J genes are TRBV20-1 and TRBJ2-6; 7 bases fit TRBD1. The germline CDR1 and CDR2 sequences are DFQATT and SNEGSKA (reference sequence). The CDR3 spans 15 residues. Germline trimming cut 3 bases from V and 2 bases from J; bases unmatched to any gene: 4. The DNA for the CDR3 is TGCAGTGCTAGCCAAGACAGGGCTGGGGCCAACGTCCTGACTTTC. This translates into CSASQDRAGANVLTF.

The chain uses TRBV6-5 and TRBJ2-1, with a weak D call TRBD1 (7 bases). Germline values: CDR1 MNHEY, CDR2 SVGAGI. The V end was cut by 7 bases, the J end by 4 bases, with 26 bases between. This CDR3 is 18 amino acids long. This chain's CDR3 is CASTSGRTGIIRYNEQFF. In DNA, the CDR3 is TGTGCCAGCACCAGTGGGAGGACAGGAATTATACGATACAATGAGCAGTTCTTC.

DNA for the CDR3: TGTGCCAGCGGGGGGGCGAGCAATCAGCCCCAGCATTTT. It codes for CASGGASNQPQHF. The V gene is TRBV12-3 or TRBV12-4, the J gene TRBJ1-5; a weak D match, TRBD1 (6 bases). CDR3 length equals 13 residues. The ends were cut back, 8 bases at V and 1 base at J, with 9 bases in the middle.

This clonotype was found a few times. This chain uses TRBV7-9 with TRBJ2-1, with D perhaps being TRBD1 or TRBD2 (7 bases each). Germline V gene sequence: CDR1 SEHNR, CDR2 FQNEAQ (reference sequence). The CDR3 is 16 amino acids. The V end lost 8 bases, the J end lost 5 bases, and 22 bases lay between the germline ends. CDR3 sequence (DNA): TGTGCCAGCGGGGTGCAGGCAGGGGGGGGACACAATGAGCAGTTCTTC. The encoded protein is CASGVQAGGGHNEQFF.

A note on this clonotype: A read error may be the cause here, since a much bigger clone is one base away. The chain has TRBV3-1 and TRBJ1-5; 9 bases align to TRBD1. This CDR3 spans 17 amino acids. Germline assignment: CDR1 LGHDT and CDR2 YNNKEL (reference sequence). J gave up 5 bases and V 7 bases, and 15 bases lay outside the gene matches. CDR3 region: CASNPRLRTGVYQPQHF. The CDR3 DNA reads as TGTGCCAGCAACCCGCGGCTTCGGACAGGGGTATATCAGCCCCAGCATTTT.

This clonotype was recorded a few times. This chain uses TRBV18 with TRBJ1-1; the D is unclear. V dropped 3 bases and J dropped 1 base, with 9 bases sitting between them. This CDR3 comprises 14 residues. Germline V gene lookup returns CDR1 KGHSH and CDR2 LQKENI. The chain's CDR3 is CASSPEVGNTEAFF. The CDR3 DNA reads as TGTGCCAGCTCACCCGAGGTCGGGAACACTGAAGCTTTCTTT.

This clonotype was counted ten times or more. The V gene is TRBV15, the J gene TRBJ2-7; the match to TRBD1 covers 8 bases. Germline CDR1 LNHNV, CDR2 YYDKDF (reference sequence). J was trimmed by 1 base and V by 1 base; bases with no gene match: 6. The CDR3 has 16 residues. The CDR3 loop reads CATSRVSGTGSYEQYF. CDR3 nucleotide sequence: TGTGCCACCAGCAGAGTCTCGGGGACAGGATCCTACGAGCAGTACTTC.

This clonotype was counted ten times or more. The chain couples TRBV7-9 to TRBJ1-1; TRBD1 matches 11 bases. Germline V lookup: CDR1 SEHNR, CDR2 FQNEAQ (reference sequence). The junction had 4 bases not matched to a gene; V was cut back by 5 bases and J by 2 bases. This CDR3 is built from 15 residues. The CDR3 loop is CASSPWTGGNTEAFF. In nucleotides, the CDR3 is TGTGCCAGCAGCCCCTGGACAGGGGGCAACACTGAAGCTTTCTTT.

This clonotype was counted a few times. This chain uses TRBV3-1 with TRBJ2-7; the match to TRBD2 covers 9 bases. The CDR3 spans 15 residues. Germline CDR1 reads LGHDT; CDR2 reads YNNKEL (reference sequence). Trimming removed 3 bases from V and 2 bases from J; junction bases left unmatched: 5. This CDR3 is CASSQGLAGTYEQYF. DNA of the CDR3: TGTGCCAGCAGCCAGGGGCTAGCGGGGACCTACGAGCAGTACTTC.

This clonotype has just a few counts. This rearrangement joins TRBV2 to TRBJ2-1; 7 nucleotides match TRBD2. Trimming took 3 bases from V and 2 from J; bases not matched to a gene: 4. The CDR3 covers 15 residues. Germline V gives CDR1 SNHLY, CDR2 FYNNEI. The CDR3 sequence: CASSDVGGTYNEQFF. The DNA of the CDR3 is TGTGCCAGCAGTGATGTGGGAGGGACCTACAATGAGCAGTTCTTC.

The genes are TRBV7-2 and TRBJ2-1, with TRBD1 matching over 11 bases. V lost 0 bases to trimming and J lost 7 bases; unmatched junction nucleotides: 8. The CDR3 has 17 amino acids. In germline, CDR1 is SGHTA, CDR2 FQGNSA. This CDR3 reads CASSLAPGTGGKNEQFF. The DNA for the CDR3 is TGTGCCAGCAGCTTAGCCCCCGGGACAGGGGGTAAGAATGAGCAGTTCTTC.

This clonotype was detected many times. V gene TRBV11-1 combines with J gene TRBJ2-1; possibly TRBD1 or TRBD2 for D (6 bases each). The germline gives CDR1 SGHAT, CDR2 FQDESV (reference sequence). CDR3 length: 16 residues. V lost 4 bases and J lost 2, with 15 bases in between. The CDR3 coding sequence is TGTGCCAGCAGCTCCGGAGGGGGTTGGGCCTACAATGAGCAGTTCTTC. It is translated as CASSSGGGWAYNEQFF.

This clonotype was seen repeatedly, ten times or more. The chain combines TRBV12-5 with TRBJ1-1; D call uncertain. There are 13 residues in the CDR3. Germline assignment: CDR1 LGHNT and CDR2 FRNRAP. Trimming stripped 3 bases from V and 1 base from J, with 6 bases between. This chain's CDR3 is CASGFLENTEAFF. The CDR3 nucleotides read TGTGCTAGTGGTTTTCTCGAGAACACTGAAGCTTTCTTT. The entire variable domain, with the rest obtained from reference TRBV12-5 and TRBJ1-1, is as follows: DARVTQTPRHKVTEMGQEVTMRCQPILGHNTVFWYRQTMMQGLELLAYFRNRAPLDDSGMPKDRFSAEMPDATLATLKIQPSEPRDSAVYFCASGFLENTEAFFGQGTRLTVV.

This clonotype was counted between two and nine times. J is TRBJ2-3 and V is TRBV5-1; 10 positions agree with TRBD2. CDR1 SGHRS and CDR2 YFSETQ come from the germline V gene. The CDR3 is 16 amino acids. V lost 4 bases and J lost 0; bases outside the gene matches: 5. The CDR3 sequence: CASSNLAGGSTDTQYF. The CDR3 DNA sequence: TGCGCCAGCAGCAATTTAGCGGGGGGAAGCACAGATACGCAGTATTTT.